Listed below are T cell receptor beta chains from one sample, sequenced in a study of follicular helper T cells after annual influenza vaccination. Data came from immunoSEQ multiplex PCR; TCRdb stores just in-frame clones and leaves some out. The profile covers roughly 9,300 clones, with approximately 80% appearing a single time and 0.47% taken by the ten largest. The input for sequencing was CXCR5+ CD38- circulating T follicular helper cells from blood, taken 7 days after influenza vaccination. The receptors come from an adult who received the influenza vaccine. The CDR3 runs from the conserved cysteine through the conserved F or W. Fields, in order: J gene, V gene, D gene, clone size, CDR3 DNA, CDR3 protein. A D gene is named only where the DNA matches it firmly. The listing skips clone size in some rows; elsewhere it reads once, few, many or a size class.

J: TRBJ1-1
V: TRBV27
D: TRBD1
size: .
DNA: TGTGCCAGCAGCCTACAGACAGGGGGAAATACTTGGGACACTGAAGCTTTCTTT
CDR3: CASSLQTGGNTWDTEAFF

J: TRBJ1-5
V: TRBV5-1
D: TRBD1
size: .
DNA: TGCGCCAGCAGCTTCCAGGGGGATCAGCCCCAGCATTTT
CDR3: CASSFQGDQPQHF

J: TRBJ1-1
V: TRBV30
D: .
size: .
DNA: TGTGCCTGGGGGAGACAGTATGAAGCTTTCTTT
CDR3: CAWGRQYEAFF

J: TRBJ1-1
V: TRBV19
D: TRBD1
size: .
DNA: TGTGCCAGTAGTATAGGAGGGGGCGACACTGAAGCTTTCTTT
CDR3: CASSIGGGDTEAFF

J: TRBJ1-2
V: TRBV7-9
D: TRBD1
size: .
DNA: TGTGCCAGCAGCTTCCGACAGGGGGCAAAGGACTATGGCTACACCTTC
CDR3: CASSFRQGAKDYGYTF

J: TRBJ2-5
V: TRBV5-1
D: .
size: .
DNA: TGCGCCAGCAGCTTGGTCCCCGGAGGAGAGACCCAGTACTTC
CDR3: CASSLVPGGETQYF

J: TRBJ1-2
V: TRBV6-4
D: .
size: .
DNA: TGTGCCAGCAGTGACACTCTACGAGCTGGCTACACCTTC
CDR3: CASSDTLRAGYTF

J: TRBJ2-1
V: TRBV23-1
D: TRBD2
size: .
DNA: TGCGCCAGCAGTCGGGGCGGGGGGGAAAGTGAGCAGTTCTTC
CDR3: CASSRGGGESEQFF

J: TRBJ2-3
V: TRBV13
D: TRBD2
size: .
DNA: TGTGCCAGCAGCCTGTATAGCGGGGAAGGGTCAGATACGCAGTATTTT
CDR3: CASSLYSGEGSDTQYF

J: TRBJ1-2
V: TRBV7-2
D: .
size: .
DNA: TGTGCCAGCAGCGCGCAAACAGTTAACTATGGCTACACCTTC
CDR3: CASSAQTVNYGYTF

J: TRBJ2-6
V: TRBV5-6
D: TRBD1
size: .
DNA: TGTGCCAGCAGCTTGGGGGCAGGGGGCCCTGGGGCCAACGTCCTGACTTTC
CDR3: CASSLGAGGPGANVLTF

J: TRBJ1-6
V: TRBV2
D: .
size: .
DNA: TGTGCCAGCCGCGGGACGTCAAATTCACCCCTCCACTTT
CDR3: CASRGTSNSPLHF

J: TRBJ1-2
V: TRBV7-9
D: TRBD1
size: .
DNA: TGTGCCAGCAGCTTGGACAGGGGGCGCGGGGACACCTTC
CDR3: CASSLDRGRGDTF

J: TRBJ2-7
V: TRBV6-1
D: TRBD1
size: .
DNA: TGTGCCAGCAGTGAATTACAGCCGGGACAGGGGGACGAGCAGTACTTC
CDR3: CASSELQPGQGDEQYF

J: TRBJ1-5
V: TRBV2
D: .
size: .
DNA: TGTGCCAGCAGTCTTGACGGAGGGTCCAATCAGCCCCAGCATTTT
CDR3: CASSLDGGSNQPQHF

J: TRBJ1-1
V: TRBV6-1
D: .
size: .
DNA: TGTGCCAGCAGTGTCCCGGGTGGACAGCGGTCGACTGAAGCTTTCTTT
CDR3: CASSVPGGQRSTEAFF

J: TRBJ2-5
V: TRBV20-1
D: .
size: .
DNA: TGCAGTGCTACAGATCAAGAGACCCAGTACTTC
CDR3: CSATDQETQYF

J: TRBJ1-1
V: TRBV29-1
D: .
size: .
DNA: TGCAGCGTTGAAGAAAGTACGGTCACTGAAGCTTTCTTT
CDR3: CSVEESTVTEAFF

J: TRBJ2-4
V: TRBV23-1
D: TRBD2
size: .
DNA: TGCGCCAGCAGTCAACCGACAGCGACTAGCGGGGTTGTAAACATTCAGTACTTC
CDR3: CASSQPTATSGVVNIQYF

J: TRBJ2-1
V: TRBV6-1
D: TRBD1
size: once
DNA: TGTGCCAGCAGTGCCACCCTCTTTCCGGGACAGGGGCTTTACAATGAGCAGTTCTTC
CDR3: CASSATLFPGQGLYNEQFF

J: TRBJ1-2
V: TRBV7-9
D: .
size: .
DNA: TGTGCCAGCACTACAGGGAGCTTGGGCTACACCTTC
CDR3: CASTTGSLGYTF

J: TRBJ2-3
V: TRBV11-3
D: .
size: .
DNA: TGTGCCAGCAGCTTTACACCAGATACGCAGTATTTT
CDR3: CASSFTPDTQYF

J: TRBJ1-2
V: TRBV10-3
D: .
size: .
DNA: TGTGCCATCAGTCCCGGGTCCTCATATGGCTACACCTTC
CDR3: CAISPGSSYGYTF

J: TRBJ1-1
V: TRBV18
D: .
size: .
DNA: TGTGCCAGCTCACCAAAGAGGTCGGGCACTGAAGCTTTCTTT
CDR3: CASSPKRSGTEAFF

J: TRBJ1-1
V: TRBV30
D: .
size: .
DNA: TGTGCCTGGAGTCTCGGGGGGAACACTGAAGCTTTCTTT
CDR3: CAWSLGGNTEAFF

J: TRBJ1-2
V: TRBV5-4
D: .
size: .
DNA: TGTGCCAGCAGCTTGGAATCTACAGTATCCTATGGCTACACCTTC
CDR3: CASSLESTVSYGYTF

J: TRBJ1-2
V: TRBV10-3
D: .
size: .
DNA: TGTGCCATCAGTGAGCAGGAAGTTGGCTACACCTTC
CDR3: CAISEQEVGYTF

J: TRBJ2-3
V: TRBV7-2
D: TRBD2
size: .
DNA: TGTGCCAGCAGCTTTGACAGCGGGGCGGGCACAGATACGCAGTATTTT
CDR3: CASSFDSGAGTDTQYF

J: TRBJ1-6
V: TRBV5-8
D: .
size: .
DNA: TGTGCCAGCAGCTTAACCGGGACACAAAATTCACCCCTCCACTTT
CDR3: CASSLTGTQNSPLHF

J: TRBJ1-2
V: TRBV6-1
D: .
size: .
DNA: TGTGCCAGCCGGGACACCATCTATGGCTACACCTTC
CDR3: CASRDTIYGYTF

J: TRBJ2-7
V: TRBV19
D: .
size: .
DNA: TGTGCCAGTAGTATAGATCCGGACTACGAGCAGTACTTC
CDR3: CASSIDPDYEQYF

J: TRBJ2-3
V: TRBV2
D: TRBD1
size: .
DNA: TGTGCCAGCATGGGACAGGGGGGAGGCACAGATACGCAGTATTTT
CDR3: CASMGQGGGTDTQYF

J: TRBJ1-1
V: TRBV18
D: TRBD1
size: .
DNA: TGTGCCAGCTCACCCAGGACAGGGACCACTGAAGCTTTCTTT
CDR3: CASSPRTGTTEAFF

J: TRBJ2-3
V: TRBV7-6
D: .
size: .
DNA: TGTGCCAGCAGCTTACAGGGTTTTGCAGATACGCAGTATTTT
CDR3: CASSLQGFADTQYF

J: TRBJ2-3
V: TRBV30
D: .
size: .
DNA: TGTGCCTGGAGTGGACAGGTCCGAGATACGCAGTATTTT
CDR3: CAWSGQVRDTQYF

J: TRBJ2-7
V: TRBV14
D: .
size: few
DNA: TGTGCCAGCAGCCGAGGGGCAAGTGGGGGCTACGAGCAGTACTTC
CDR3: CASSRGASGGYEQYF

J: TRBJ2-3
V: TRBV28
D: TRBD1
size: .
DNA: TGTGCCAGCAGTTCGACAGGGCGTCAGACAGATACGCAGTATTTT
CDR3: CASSSTGRQTDTQYF

J: TRBJ1-3
V: TRBV4-3
D: TRBD1
size: few
DNA: TGCGCCAGCAGCCAAGCTACCCCGACAGGGGGGGGAAACACCATATATTTT
CDR3: CASSQATPTGGGNTIYF

J: TRBJ2-7
V: TRBV10-2
D: .
size: .
DNA: TGCGCCACCACCGGGACCGACAACTACGAGCAGTACTTC
CDR3: CATTGTDNYEQYF

J: TRBJ2-7
V: TRBV6-5
D: TRBD2
size: .
DNA: TGTGCCAGCAGACCTAGCGGGGTATACGAGCAGTACTTC
CDR3: CASRPSGVYEQYF

J: TRBJ2-2
V: TRBV2
D: .
size: .
DNA: TGTGCCAGCAGTGAGAAACGCTTTGGGGGGGCGCAAACCGGGGAGCTGTTTTTT
CDR3: CASSEKRFGGAQTGELFF

J: TRBJ1-5
V: TRBV15
D: .
size: few
DNA: TGTGCCACCAGCAGAGATAAGCAGCCCCAGCATTTT
CDR3: CATSRDKQPQHF

J: TRBJ1-1
V: TRBV10-3
D: .
size: .
DNA: TGTGCCATCAGCCGGGACCCCACCATGAACACTGAAGCTTTCTTT
CDR3: CAISRDPTMNTEAFF

J: TRBJ1-5
V: TRBV6-5
D: TRBD1
size: .
DNA: TGTGCCAGCAGACCCGACAGGGGCGACAATCAGCCCCAGCATTTT
CDR3: CASRPDRGDNQPQHF

J: TRBJ1-1
V: TRBV7-9
D: TRBD1
size: .
DNA: TGTGCCAGCAGCTTATTTCAAACAGGGGATGGTGAAGCTTTCTTT
CDR3: CASSLFQTGDGEAFF

J: TRBJ2-3
V: TRBV5-1
D: .
size: .
DNA: TGCGCCAGCAGCCCGGGGCACACAAGCACAGATACGCAGTATTTT
CDR3: CASSPGHTSTDTQYF

J: TRBJ2-5
V: TRBV18
D: TRBD1
size: .
DNA: TGTGCCAGCTCACCCCCGCAGGGGGTAGAGACCCAGTACTTC
CDR3: CASSPPQGVETQYF

J: TRBJ2-2
V: TRBV6-5
D: TRBD1
size: .
DNA: TGTGCCAGCAGTCGGGACAGTACTGGCGGGGAGCTGTTTTTT
CDR3: CASSRDSTGGELFF

J: TRBJ2-4
V: TRBV19
D: TRBD2
size: .
DNA: TGTGCCAGTAGTCGCCAGATCGGGGGGGGCAAAAACATTCAGTACTTC
CDR3: CASSRQIGGGKNIQYF

J: TRBJ1-2
V: TRBV19
D: .
size: few
DNA: TGTGCCAGTAGTATAGATACGCAGGTCGGGGGCTACACCTTC
CDR3: CASSIDTQVGGYTF

J: TRBJ1-1
V: TRBV5-1
D: TRBD1
size: .
DNA: TGCGCCAGCAGCTATGTTACAGGGGTTAACACTGAAGCTTTCTTT
CDR3: CASSYVTGVNTEAFF

J: TRBJ2-7
V: TRBV4-1
D: .
size: few
DNA: TGCGCCAGCAGCCAAGGCCGGACCGCAAGCTCCTACGAGCAGTACTTC
CDR3: CASSQGRTASSYEQYF

J: TRBJ1-1
V: TRBV7-9
D: .
size: .
DNA: TGTGCCAGCAGCTTAGGGTATGAAGCTTTCTTT
CDR3: CASSLGYEAFF

J: TRBJ1-2
V: TRBV5-3
D: .
size: .
DNA: TGTGCCAGAAGGTTCAGCCAGTGTGGCTACACCTTC
CDR3: CARRFSQCGYTF

J: TRBJ2-7
V: TRBV6-1
D: .
size: few
DNA: TGTGCCAGCAGTGAAGATCGGTACGAGCAGTACTTC
CDR3: CASSEDRYEQYF

J: TRBJ1-1
V: TRBV2
D: .
size: .
DNA: TGTGCCAGCAGTGTCCGCAGGGGCGGTGAAGCTTTCTTT
CDR3: CASSVRRGGEAFF

J: TRBJ2-1
V: TRBV25-1
D: .
size: .
DNA: TGTGCCAGCAGTCCACAGACAGACCAAATAAAGCAGTTCTTC
CDR3: CASSPQTDQIKQFF

J: TRBJ1-1
V: TRBV6-1
D: .
size: .
DNA: TGTGCCAGCACCGGCGCGATGAGCGCTGAAGCTTTCTTT
CDR3: CASTGAMSAEAFF

J: TRBJ2-5
V: TRBV5-4
D: .
size: .
DNA: TGTGCCAGCAGCCCCACCATGGGGGGTTACCAAGAGACCCAGTACTTC
CDR3: CASSPTMGGYQETQYF

J: TRBJ1-5
V: TRBV7-9
D: .
size: few
DNA: TGTGCCAGCAGCTTCTCTTCGGGGGCTCCCAATCAGCCCCAGCATTTT
CDR3: CASSFSSGAPNQPQHF